This T cell receptor (beta chain) was obtained from a study of OX40 agonist ivuxolimab in advanced cancers. Across the study: Dose-escalation subjects each had hepatocellular carcinoma, melanoma, renal cell or head and neck cancer. Earlier anti-PD-1, anti-PD-L1 or anti-CTLA-4 therapy was permitted; over 35% had received some. Study-level results: At doses 0.1 to 3.0 mg/kg, CD4+ and CD8+ clones expanded.

V lost 4 bases and J lost 1; bases outside the gene matches: 9. CDR3 length equals 18 residues. CDR1 and CDR2 (germline): SGHRS, YFSETQ. On this clone itself: Its antigen is unidentified.

Generated by immunoSEQ multiplex PCR, the TCRdb table keeps only in-frame clones and is missing some. The sample contains roughly 64,000 clones, roughly 85% of which appear only once. The chain couples TRBV5-1 to TRBJ1-6, with 9 bases identical to TRBD1. Sequencing used CD4+ or CD8+ T cells sorted from blood, obtained in a trial of the OX40 agonist ivuxolimab. This TCR derives from an adult with an advanced solid tumor such as melanoma, head and neck, liver or kidney cancer. CDR3 bases: TGCGCCAGCAGCGCGTCTAGACAGGGGGGATCCTATAATTCACCCCTCCACTTT. Residues: CASSASRQGGSYNSPLHF.